This T cell receptor beta chain is from a study of identical twins. Findings and caveats of the study: Invariant populations such as MAIT and iNKT cells could partly muddle zero-insertion analyses. Excess twin sharing in beta out-of-frame sequences was weaker.

In the case of this clonotype: Its specificity is unknown.

A universal primer site was created by template switching, with the cDNA bearing unique molecular identifiers. TCRdb re-called the 5' RACE reads with MiXCR, one entry per CDR3 protein. Found here are approximately 490,000 distinct CDR3 sequences, 20% to 25% of them singletons; the top ten hold about 0.5%. The CDR3 has 18 amino acids. CDR1 is MNHEY, CDR2 SVGAGI, per germline. The V and J ends lost 0 bases and 4 bases, in that order; junction bases with no gene match: 8. The sample was also reused in another study, on yellow fever vaccine responses in identical twins. That investigation notes: Twins' T cell vaccine responses reportedly looked partly convergent, partly personalized.

The material sequenced was CD4+ T cells sorted from blood. The rearrangement uses TRBV6-5 and TRBJ2-2, with 10 bases identical to TRBD1. The sequence derives from a woman in her late teens or twenties in good health. CDR3 nucleotide sequence: TGTGCCAGCAGTTACTCAGGGGGACAGGGGATTGGCACCGGGGAGCTGTTTTTT. Protein sequence: CASSYSGGQGIGTGELFF.